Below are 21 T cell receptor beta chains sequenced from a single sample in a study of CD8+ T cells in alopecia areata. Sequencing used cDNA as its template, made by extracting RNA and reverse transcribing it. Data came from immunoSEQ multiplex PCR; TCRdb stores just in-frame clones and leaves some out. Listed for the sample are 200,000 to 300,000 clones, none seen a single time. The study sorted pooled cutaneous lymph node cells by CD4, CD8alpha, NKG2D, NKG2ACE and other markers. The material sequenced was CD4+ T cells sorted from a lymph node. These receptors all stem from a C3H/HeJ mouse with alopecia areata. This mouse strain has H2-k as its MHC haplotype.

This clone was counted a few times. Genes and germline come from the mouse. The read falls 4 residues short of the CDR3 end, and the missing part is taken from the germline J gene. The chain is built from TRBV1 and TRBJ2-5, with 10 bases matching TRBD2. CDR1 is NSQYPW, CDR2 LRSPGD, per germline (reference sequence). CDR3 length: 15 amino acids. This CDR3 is CTCSASGGAPDTQYF. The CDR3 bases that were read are TGCACCTGCAGTGCATCTGGGGGGGCGCCAGAC.

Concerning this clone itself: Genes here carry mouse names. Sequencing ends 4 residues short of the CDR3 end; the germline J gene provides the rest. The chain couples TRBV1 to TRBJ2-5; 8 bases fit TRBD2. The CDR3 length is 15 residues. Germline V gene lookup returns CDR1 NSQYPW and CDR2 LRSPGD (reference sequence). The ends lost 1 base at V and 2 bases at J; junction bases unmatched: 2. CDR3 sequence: CTCSAAWGAQDTQYF. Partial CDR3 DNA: TGCACCTGCAGTGCAGCCTGGGGGGCCCAAGAC.

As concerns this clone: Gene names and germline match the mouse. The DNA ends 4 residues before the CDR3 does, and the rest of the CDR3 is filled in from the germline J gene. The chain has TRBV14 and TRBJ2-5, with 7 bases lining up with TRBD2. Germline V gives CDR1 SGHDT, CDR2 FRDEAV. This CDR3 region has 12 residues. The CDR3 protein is CASSWGGDTQYF. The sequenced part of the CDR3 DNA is TGTGCCAGCAGTTGGGGGGGAGAC. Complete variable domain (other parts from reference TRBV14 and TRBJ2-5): EAGVTQSPRYAVLQEGQAVSFWCDPISGHDTLYWYQQPRDQGPQLLVYFRDEAVIDNSQLPSDRFSAVRPKGTNSTLKIQSAKQGDTATYLCASSWGGDTQYFGPGTRLLVL.

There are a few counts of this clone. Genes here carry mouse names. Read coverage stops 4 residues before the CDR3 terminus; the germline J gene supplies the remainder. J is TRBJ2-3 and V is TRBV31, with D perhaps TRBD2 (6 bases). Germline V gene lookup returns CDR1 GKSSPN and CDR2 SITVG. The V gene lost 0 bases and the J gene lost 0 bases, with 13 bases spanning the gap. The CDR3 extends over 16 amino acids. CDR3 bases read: TGTGCCTGGAGTCTAGTTACTGGGTCTAGTGCAGAA. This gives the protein CAWSLVTGSSAE. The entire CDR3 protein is CAWSLVTGSSAETLYF.

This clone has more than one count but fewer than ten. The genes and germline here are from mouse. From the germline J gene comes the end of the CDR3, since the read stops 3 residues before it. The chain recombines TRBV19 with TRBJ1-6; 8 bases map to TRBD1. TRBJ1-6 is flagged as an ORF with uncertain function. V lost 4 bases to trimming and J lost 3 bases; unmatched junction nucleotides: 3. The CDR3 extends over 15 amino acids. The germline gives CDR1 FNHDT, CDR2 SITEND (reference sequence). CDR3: CASSLGQGYNSPLYF. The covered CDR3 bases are TGTGCCAGCAGTTTAGGACAGGGCTATAATTCGCCC.

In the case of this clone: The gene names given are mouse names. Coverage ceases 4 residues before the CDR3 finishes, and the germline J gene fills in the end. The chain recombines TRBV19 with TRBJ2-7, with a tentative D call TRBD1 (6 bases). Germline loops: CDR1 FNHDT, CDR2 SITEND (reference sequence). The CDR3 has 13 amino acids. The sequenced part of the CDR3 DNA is TGTGCCAGCAGTATTCCAGGGGTGGAT. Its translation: CASSIPGVD. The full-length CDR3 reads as CASSIPGVDEQYF. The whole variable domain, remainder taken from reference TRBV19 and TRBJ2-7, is GGIITQTPKFLIGQEGQKLTLKCQQNFNHDTMYWYRQDSGKGLRLIYYSITENDLQKGDLSEGYDASREKKSSFSLTVTSAQKNEMAVFLCASSIPGVDEQYFGPGTRLTVL.

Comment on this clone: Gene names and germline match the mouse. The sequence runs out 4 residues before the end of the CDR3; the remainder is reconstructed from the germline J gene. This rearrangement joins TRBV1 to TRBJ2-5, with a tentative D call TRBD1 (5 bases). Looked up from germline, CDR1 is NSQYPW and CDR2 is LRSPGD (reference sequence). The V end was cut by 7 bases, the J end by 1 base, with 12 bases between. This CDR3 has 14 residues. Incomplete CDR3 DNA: TGCACCTGCACCAATCAGGGAGACCAAGAC. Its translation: CTCTNQGDQD. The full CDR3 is CTCTNQGDQDTQYF.

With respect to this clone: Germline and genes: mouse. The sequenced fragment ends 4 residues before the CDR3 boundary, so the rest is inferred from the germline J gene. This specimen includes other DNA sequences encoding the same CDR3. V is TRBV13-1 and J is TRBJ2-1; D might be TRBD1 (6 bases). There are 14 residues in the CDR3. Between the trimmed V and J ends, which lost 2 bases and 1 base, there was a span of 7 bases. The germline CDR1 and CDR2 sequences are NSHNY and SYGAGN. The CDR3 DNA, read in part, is TGTGCCAGCAGTGACAGGGGAAACTATGCT. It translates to CASSDRGNYA. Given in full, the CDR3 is CASSDRGNYAEQFF.

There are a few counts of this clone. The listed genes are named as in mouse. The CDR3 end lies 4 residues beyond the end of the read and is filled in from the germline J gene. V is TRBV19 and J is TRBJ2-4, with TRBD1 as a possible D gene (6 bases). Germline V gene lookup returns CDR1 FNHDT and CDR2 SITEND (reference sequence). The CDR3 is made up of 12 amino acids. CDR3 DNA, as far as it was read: TGTGCCAGCAGCAACAGGGCAAAC. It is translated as CASSNRAN. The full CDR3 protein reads CASSNRANTLYF.

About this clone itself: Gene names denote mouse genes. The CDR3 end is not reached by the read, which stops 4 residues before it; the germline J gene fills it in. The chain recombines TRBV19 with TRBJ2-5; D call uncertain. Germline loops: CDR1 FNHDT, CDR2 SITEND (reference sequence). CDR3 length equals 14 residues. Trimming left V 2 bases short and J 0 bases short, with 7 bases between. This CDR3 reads CASSIHRNQDTQYF. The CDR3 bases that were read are TGTGCCAGCAGTATCCACAGAAACCAAGAC. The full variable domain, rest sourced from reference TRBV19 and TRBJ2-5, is GGIITQTPKFLIGQEGQKLTLKCQQNFNHDTMYWYRQDSGKGLRLIYYSITENDLQKGDLSEGYDASREKKSSFSLTVTSAQKNEMAVFLCASSIHRNQDTQYFGPGTRLLVL.

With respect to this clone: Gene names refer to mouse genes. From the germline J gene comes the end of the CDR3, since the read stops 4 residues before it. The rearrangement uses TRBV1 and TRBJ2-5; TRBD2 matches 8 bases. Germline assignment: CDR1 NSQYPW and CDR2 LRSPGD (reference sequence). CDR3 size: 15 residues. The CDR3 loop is CTCSADWGAKDTQYF. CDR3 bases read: TGCACCTGCAGTGCAGACTGGGGGGCAAAAGAC.

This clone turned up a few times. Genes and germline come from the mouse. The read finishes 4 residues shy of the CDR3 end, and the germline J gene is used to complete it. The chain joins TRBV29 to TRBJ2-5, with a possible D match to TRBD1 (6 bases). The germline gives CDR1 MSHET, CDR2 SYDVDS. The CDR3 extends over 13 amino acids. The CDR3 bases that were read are TGTGCTAGCAGTCCGGGACAAAAAGAC. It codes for CASSPGQKD. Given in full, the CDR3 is CASSPGQKDTQYF.

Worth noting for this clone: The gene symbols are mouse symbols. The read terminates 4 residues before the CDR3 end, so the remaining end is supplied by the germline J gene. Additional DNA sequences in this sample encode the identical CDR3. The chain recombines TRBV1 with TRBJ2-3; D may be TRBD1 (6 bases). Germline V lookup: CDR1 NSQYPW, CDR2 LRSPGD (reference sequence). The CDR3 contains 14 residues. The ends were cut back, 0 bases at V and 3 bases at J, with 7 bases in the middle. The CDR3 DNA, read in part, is TGCACCTGCAGTGCAGAACAGGGCGCAGAA. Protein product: CTCSAEQGAE. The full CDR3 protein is CTCSAEQGAETLYF.

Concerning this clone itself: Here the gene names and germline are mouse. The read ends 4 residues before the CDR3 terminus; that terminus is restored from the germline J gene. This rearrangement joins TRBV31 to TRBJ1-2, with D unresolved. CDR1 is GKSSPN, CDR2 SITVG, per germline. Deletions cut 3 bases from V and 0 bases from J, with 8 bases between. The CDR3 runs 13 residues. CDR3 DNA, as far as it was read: TGTGCCTGGAGCCCAAGGTCAAACTCC. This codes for CAWSPRSNS. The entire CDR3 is CAWSPRSNSDYTF.

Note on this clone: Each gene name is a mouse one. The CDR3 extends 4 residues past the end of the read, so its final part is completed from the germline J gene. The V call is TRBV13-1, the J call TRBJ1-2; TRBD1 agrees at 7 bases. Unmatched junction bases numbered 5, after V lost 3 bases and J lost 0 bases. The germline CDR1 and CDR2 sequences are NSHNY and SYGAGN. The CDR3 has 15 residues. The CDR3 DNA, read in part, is TGTGCCAGCAGTGTCCGGACAGGTTCAAACTCC. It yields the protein CASSVRTGSNS. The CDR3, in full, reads CASSVRTGSNSDYTF.

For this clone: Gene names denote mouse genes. The CDR3 DNA, read in part, is TGTGCCAGCAGGCGACAAACTAGTGCAGAA. It encodes CASRRQTSAE. The full CDR3 is CASRRQTSAETLYF. J is TRBJ2-3 and V is TRBV19; D not certain. The read halts 4 residues ahead of the CDR3 end, with the missing end drawn from the germline J gene. Germline V gives CDR1 FNHDT, CDR2 SITEND (reference sequence). CDR3 length: 14 residues. V was pared by 5 bases and J by 0 bases, with 10 bases between.

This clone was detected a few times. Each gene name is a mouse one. The CDR3 bases that were read are TGTGCCAGCAGCCAACCCCGGGGGGGGGACCAAGAC. It encodes CASSQPRGGDQD. The complete CDR3 reads CASSQPRGGDQDTQYF. This rearrangement joins TRBV5 to TRBJ2-5; 7 bases align to TRBD2. Read data end 4 residues before the CDR3 end; the end is taken from the germline J gene. CDR1 LGHNA and CDR2 YNLKQL come from the germline V gene (reference sequence). Trimming took 2 bases from V and 1 from J; bases not matched to a gene: 6. CDR3 size: 16 residues.

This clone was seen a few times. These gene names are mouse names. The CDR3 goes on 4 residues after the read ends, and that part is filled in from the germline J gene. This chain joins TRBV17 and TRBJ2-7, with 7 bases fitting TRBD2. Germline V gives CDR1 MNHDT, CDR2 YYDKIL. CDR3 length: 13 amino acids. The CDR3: CASSREGGDEQYF. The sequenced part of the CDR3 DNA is TGTGCTAGCAGTAGAGAGGGGGGGGAT.

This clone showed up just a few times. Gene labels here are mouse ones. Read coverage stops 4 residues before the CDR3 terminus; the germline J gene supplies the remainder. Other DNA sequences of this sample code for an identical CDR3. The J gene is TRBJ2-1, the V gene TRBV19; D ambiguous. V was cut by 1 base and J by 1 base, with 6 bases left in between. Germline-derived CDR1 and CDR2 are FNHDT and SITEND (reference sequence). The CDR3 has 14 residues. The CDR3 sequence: CASSINKNYAEQFF. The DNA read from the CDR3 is TGTGCCAGCAGTATAAACAAGAACTATGCT.

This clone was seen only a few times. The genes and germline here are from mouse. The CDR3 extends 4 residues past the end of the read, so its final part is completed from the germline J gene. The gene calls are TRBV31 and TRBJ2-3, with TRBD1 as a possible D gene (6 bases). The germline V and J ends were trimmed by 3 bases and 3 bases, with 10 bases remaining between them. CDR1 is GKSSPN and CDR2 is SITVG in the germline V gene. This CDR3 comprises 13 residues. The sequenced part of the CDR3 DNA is TGTGCCTGGAGATCTGGGACAGCAGAA. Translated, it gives CAWRSGTAE. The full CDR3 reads CAWRSGTAETLYF.

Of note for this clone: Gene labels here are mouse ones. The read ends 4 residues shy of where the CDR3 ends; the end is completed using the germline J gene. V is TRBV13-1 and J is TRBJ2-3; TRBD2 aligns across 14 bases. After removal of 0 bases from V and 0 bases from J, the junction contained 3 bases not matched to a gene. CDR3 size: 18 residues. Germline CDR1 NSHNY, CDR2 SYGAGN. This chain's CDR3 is CASSDAGTGGASAETLYF. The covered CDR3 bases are TGTGCCAGCAGTGATGCAGGGACTGGGGGGGCTAGTGCAGAA.